This T cell receptor beta chain was captured in a study of T-cell reconstitution after alpha-beta-depleted transplantation in children. The germline CDR1 and CDR2 sequences are KGHSH and LQKENI. Trimming removed 3 bases from V and 2 bases from J, with 20 bases in between. This CDR3 has 17 amino acids. TCRbeta library construction was performed incorporating unique molecular identifiers. TCRdb ran MiXCR on the PCR reads and lists one entry per CDR3 protein. This repertoire shows around 960,000 distinct CDR3 sequences, roughly 29% found once; its top ten account for approximately 30%. Whole-study findings and limits: Some patients owed their high day-60 TCRbeta diversity to surviving recipient T cells and thymic progenitors. At one year after transplant, newly produced T cells mostly accounted for T-cell counts and diversity.

Details on this clonotype: Its antigen is still unknown.

V is TRBV18 and J is TRBJ2-7, with D possibly matching TRBD1 (6 bases). The starting material was PBMCs, mostly from graft donor cells, obtained 360 days after TCRalphabeta/CD19-depleted stem cell transplant. The clonotype comes from a boy younger than two who had a stem cell transplant for SCID, so the T cells may come from the graft donor. The CDR3 DNA follows: TGTGCCAGCTCACCCTTCTGGACAGATACCTTCGCCTACGAGCAGTACTTC. Protein sequence: CASSPFWTDTFAYEQYF.